This entry describes one T cell receptor beta chain. Its specificity is unknown. One end of the junction varies from germline; a read error may be responsible. This record comes from a study of post-analysis software for immune sequencing data. The authors incorporated unique molecular identifiers into the TCR beta cDNA libraries. MiXCR, run by TCRdb on the PCR reads, gives a single entry per CDR3 protein. This table holds approximately 690,000 distinct CDR3 sequences, approximately 59% found once. Study-level results: TRBV segments more frequent in patients than in controls numbered roughly 5 and included TRBV5-6, TRBV5-1 and TRBV20-1.

CDR1 and CDR2 (germline): MNHNY, SVGAGI (reference sequence). CDR3 length: 16 residues. What was sequenced was blood. This clonotype was sampled from a girl aged 2 to 9 with multiple sclerosis. This chain uses TRBV6-6 with TRBJ1-2; 9 bases fit TRBD1. In DNA, the CDR3 is TGTGCCAGCAGCTACTTCGGACAGGGGAGGTATGATGGCTACACCTTC. It yields the protein CASSYFGQGRYDGYTF.